This is a list of T cell receptor beta chains from one sample in a study of T cells in Graves' hyperthyroidism and ophthalmopathy. One entry per CDR3 protein, called by TCRdb with MiXCR from the multiplex PCR reads. Here the sample spans a few hundred thousand distinct CDR3 sequences, 46% being singletons. Sequenced: peripheral blood or thyroid tissue (not recorded which). The receptors shown here come from an adult woman with Graves' disease, either hyperthyroidism or ophthalmopathy (not recorded which). Each CDR3 is given with its conserved first and last residue. Fields, in order: D gene, V gene, clone size, J gene, CDR3 DNA, CDR3 protein. A D gene is named only where the DNA matches it firmly. Clone size is not always given. Where it is, it says once, few, many or a class for expanded clones.

TRBD2	TRBV20-1	many	TRBJ2-7	TGCAGTGCTAGAGATTATCCAGCGGGATCTTACGAGCAGTACTTC	CSARDYPAGSYEQYF
.	TRBV4-3	.	TRBJ1-2	TGCGCCAGCAGCCAAGGGACACTCCGGGCATATGGCTACACCTTC	CASSQGTLRAYGYTF
.	TRBV5-1	.	TRBJ1-4	TGCGCCAGCAGCAGAGGGGAGGGCAAGAAGTTTTTT	CASSRGEGKKFF
TRBD2	TRBV7-8	.	TRBJ2-5	TGTGCCAGCAGCTTACAGGGTGGGAGGGAAGAGACCCAGTACTTC	CASSLQGGREETQYF
.	TRBV15	.	TRBJ2-1	TGTGCCACCAGCAGAGATCCTACCGACAATGAGCAGTTCTTC	CATSRDPTDNEQFF
.	TRBV20-1	many	TRBJ1-1	TGCAGTGCCAACCGGGCCTTGAACACTGAAGCTTTCTTT	CSANRALNTEAFF
TRBD2	TRBV29-1	.	TRBJ2-5	TGCAGCGTTGAAGGGGTAGGAAGAGCGGGGTACCAAGAGACCCAGTACTTC	CSVEGVGRAGYQETQYF
.	TRBV5-6	.	TRBJ1-6	TGTGCCAGCACCCAGGGAGCGAATTCACCCCTCCACTTT	CASTQGANSPLHF
.	TRBV11-2	few	TRBJ2-1	TGTGCCAGCAGCTTGGGGGGACCATCCGAGCAGTTCTTC	CASSLGGPSEQFF
.	TRBV10-3	.	TRBJ1-2	TGTGCCATCACCACGTCTGAGGACTATGGCTACACCTTC	CAITTSEDYGYTF
.	TRBV7-2	many	TRBJ2-7	TGTGCCAGCAGCTTAGGGAGGGCCTACGAGCAGTACTTC	CASSLGRAYEQYF
.	TRBV7-8	.	TRBJ1-5	TGTGCCAGCAGCTTAGTCCACGGGCAGCCCCAGCATTTT	CASSLVHGQPQHF
.	TRBV15	.	TRBJ2-5	TGTGCCACCAGCACCTCCCGCAGGGGCCAAGAGACCCAGTACTTC	CATSTSRRGQETQYF
.	TRBV7-9	.	TRBJ1-5	TGTGCCAGCAGCCAAGTAGTCGCGAGCAATCAGCCCCAGCATTTT	CASSQVVASNQPQHF
.	TRBV9	.	TRBJ1-6	TGTGCCAGCAGCGCGGCGGGAAGGGGGAATTCACCCCTCCACTTT	CASSAAGRGNSPLHF
TRBD1	TRBV2	.	TRBJ1-5	TGTGCCAGCAGTGACCACAGGGGAAGCAATCAGCCCCAGCATTTT	CASSDHRGSNQPQHF
.	TRBV15	.	TRBJ1-2	TGTGCCACCAGCAGGGAACAGGTAGCTCTCTATGGCTACACCTTC	CATSREQVALYGYTF
.	TRBV7-2	.	TRBJ1-6	TGTGCCAGCAGCTTAGGCCACAGGGCCAACTCACCCCTCCACTTT	CASSLGHRANSPLHF
.	TRBV7-2	.	TRBJ2-5	TGTGCCAGCAGCCCCACCGGGGCCAGCCAAGAGACCCAGTACTTC	CASSPTGASQETQYF
TRBD1	TRBV7-2	.	TRBJ1-1	TGTGCCAGCAGCTTACGACAGGGAGTAGGCAAAGGCACTGAAGCTTTCTTT	CASSLRQGVGKGTEAFF
TRBD1	TRBV2	.	TRBJ2-5	TGTGCCAGCAGTGAGGGGACAGCCTTCCAAGAGACCCAGTACTTC	CASSEGTAFQETQYF
.	TRBV20-1	.	TRBJ2-7	TGCAGTGCGCACTACTCCTACGAGCAGTACTTC	CSAHYSYEQYF
.	TRBV19	few	TRBJ1-4	TGTGCCAGTAGTGGAGGGACGGATCGTAGAAATGAAAAACTGTTTTTT	CASSGGTDRRNEKLFF
.	TRBV25-1	.	TRBJ2-3	TGTGCCAGCAGTGGTTCGTTGTACACAGATACGCAGTATTTT	CASSGSLYTDTQYF
.	TRBV5-1	once	TRBJ1-4	TGCGCCAGCAGCTTGGGGACATATGGTGAAAAACTGTTTTTT	CASSLGTYGEKLFF
.	TRBV11-2	.	TRBJ2-3	TGTGTCAGCAGCTTAGTAACCACAGATACGCAGTATTTT	CVSSLVTTDTQYF
TRBD1	TRBV2	.	TRBJ1-2	TGTGCCAGCAGGCCTAGGACAGGGCCTTATGGCTACACCTTC	CASRPRTGPYGYTF
.	TRBV20-1	once	TRBJ2-2	TGCAGTGCTCGGACAGAGAACACCGGGGAGCTGTTTTTT	CSARTENTGELFF